Shown below are 3 T cell receptor beta chains from a single sample sequenced in a study of technical replicates of blood from a handful of donors. Libraries were prepared by immunoSEQ multiplex PCR; TCRdb keeps only in-frame clonotypes and omits some of them. In the table there are about 85,000 clones, around 94% of which are singletons. Sequencing was done on a sample of T cells isolated from PBMCs. These receptor sequences come from a human donor in good health.

The rearrangement links TRBV29-1 to TRBJ1-1; D might be TRBD1 (5 bases). Germline CDR1 is SQVTM and CDR2 is ANQGSEA. The CDR3 runs to 15 residues. V was trimmed by 4 bases and J by 1 base, leaving 16 bases between them. The CDR3 nucleotides are TGCAGCGTTGGCCCAGGGCAGCGAGCGAACACTGAAGCTTTCTTT. It translates to CSVGPGQRANTEAFF.

The V call is TRBV2, the J call TRBJ2-7, with unresolved D. CDR1 and CDR2 from the germline V gene are SNHLY and FYNNEI. The length of the CDR3 is 11 residues. The V end was cut by 5 bases, the J end by 0 bases, with 2 bases between. CDR3 DNA: TGTGCCAGCAGTCTCTCCTACGAGCAGTACTTC. Protein: CASSLSYEQYF.

This clone has just one count. DNA of the CDR3: TGCGCCAGCAGCTTAATAGCGGGAGACCGGGAGCAGTTCTTC. Amino acid sequence: CASSLIAGDREQFF. The V and J genes are TRBV5-1 and TRBJ2-1; 9 nucleotides match TRBD2. CDR3 length equals 14 residues. V trimming: 2 bases; J trimming: 10 bases; junction bases outside the gene matches: 7. CDR1 is SGHRS, CDR2 YFSETQ, per germline.